Listed here is a single T cell receptor beta chain. These data originate in a study of blood T cell repertoires in COVID-19. On the study more broadly: Italy, Spain and the United States were the sources of the convalescent and acute COVID-19 samples.

Germline CDR1 MDHEN, CDR2 SYDVKM. Trimming cost V 3 bases and J 0 bases, with 27 bases left between them. The CDR3 loop spans 21 amino acids. Methods used by the authors: Amplifying reference gene primers gave estimates of nucleated cell counts. The assay was immunoSEQ multiplex PCR, and TCRdb's table has in-frame clones only and misses some. V and J calls and clone size are those listed in that table; D and trimming were worked out from the DNA. This sample has about 100,000 clones; about 90% occur once, and the top ten carry 4.5% to 6.5%. The gene calls are TRBV28 and TRBJ2-4; D remains ambiguous. The clonotype originates from a human donor in a cohort sampled during active COVID-19. The specimen sequenced was peripheral blood. The CDR3: CASSLSESWHHPPLAKNIQYF. The CDR3 DNA reads TGTGCCAGCAGTTTGAGCGAGAGTTGGCATCACCCTCCACTAGCCAAAAACATTCAGTACTTC. The full variable domain, in which reference TRBV28 and TRBJ2-4 provide the parts outside the CDR3, is DVKVTQSSRYLVKRTGEKVFLECVQDMDHENMFWYRQDPGLGLRLIYFSYDVKMKEKGDIPEGYSVSREKKERFSLILESASTNQTSMYLCASSLSESWHHPPLAKNIQYFGAGTRLSVL.